The 16 T cell receptor beta chains below all came from one sample that was sequenced in a study of cytomegalovirus exposure and HLA in healthy donors. 60 Vbeta and 13 Jbeta primers were used in PCR. Method: immunoSEQ multiplex PCR; TCRdb's copy keeps in-frame clones and lacks some. Among around 76,000 clones, about 70% were seen once, and the ten largest hold 7.5% to 8%. The sequenced material came from PBMCs. Source of these receptors: a man in his forties or fifties in good health and CMV-seropositive.

The rearrangement links TRBV5-5 to TRBJ1-5; tentatively, D is TRBD1 (6 bases). The CDR3 spans 13 residues. The germline V and J ends were trimmed by 4 bases and 7 bases, with 12 bases remaining between them. CDR1 is SGHKS, CDR2 YYEKEE, per germline (reference sequence). CDR3 amino acids: CASSLAGDQPQHF. The CDR3 bases are TGTGCCAGCAGCCTCGCAGGGGACCAGCCCCAGCATTTT. The complete variable domain, with remaining parts taken from reference TRBV5-5 and TRBJ1-5, reads DAGVTQSPTHLIKTRGQQVTLRCSPISGHKSVSWYQQVLGQGPQFIFQYYEKEERGRGNFPDRFSARQFPNYSSELNVNALLLGDSALYLCASSLAGDQPQHFGDGTRLSIL.

The chain joins TRBV11-3 to TRBJ2-1; 10 bases align to TRBD2. The CDR3 is 15 amino acids. The J segment lost 6 bases and the V segment lost 5 bases, leaving 7 bases of the junction unmatched. Germline values: CDR1 SGHNT, CDR2 YENEEA. CDR3 sequence: CASSPRGLAANEQFF. For the CDR3, the DNA is TGTGCCAGCAGCCCGAGAGGACTAGCGGCCAATGAGCAGTTCTTC.

The chain carries TRBV11-2 and TRBJ2-2; TRBD2 might be the D (7 bases). Germline CDR1 reads SGHAT; CDR2 reads FQNNGV. CDR3 length equals 15 residues. V was cut by 3 bases and J by 3 bases, with 11 bases left in between. CDR3 DNA: TGTGCCAGCAGCTTCGGCGGGGGCTACACCGGGGAGCTGTTTTTT. Translation: CASSFGGGYTGELFF. Full variable domain (rest looked up from reference TRBV11-2 and TRBJ2-2): EAGVAQSPRYKIIEKRQSVAFWCNPISGHATLYWYQQILGQGPKLLIQFQNNGVVDDSQLPKDRFSAERLKGVDSTLKIQPAKLEDSAVYLCASSFGGGYTGELFFGEGSRLTVL.

In this sample, this clone turned up once. The genes are TRBV14 and TRBJ2-5, with a possible D match to TRBD2 (6 bases). Germline CDR1 reads SGHDN; CDR2 reads FVKESK. The CDR3 runs 15 residues. V lost 0 bases and J lost 4, with 12 bases in between. The CDR3 DNA sequence: TGTGCCAGCAGCCAAGATCCGGGGGTGGGAGAGACCCAGTACTTC. Amino acid sequence: CASSQDPGVGETQYF. Complete variable domain (other parts from reference TRBV14 and TRBJ2-5): EAGVTQFPSHSVIEKGQTVTLRCDPISGHDNLYWYRRVMGKEIKFLLHFVKESKQDESGMPNNRFLAERTGGTYSTLKVQPAELEDSGVYFCASSQDPGVGETQYFGPGTRLLVL.

The chain employs TRBV6-1 and TRBJ2-7; 7 nucleotides agree with TRBD1. In germline, CDR1 is MNHNS, CDR2 SASEGT. The CDR3 covers 15 residues. V gave up 4 bases and J gave up 0 bases; unmatched junction bases: 6. This chain's CDR3 is CASSGQGSISYEQYF. DNA for the CDR3: TGTGCCAGCAGTGGACAGGGTTCCATCTCCTACGAGCAGTACTTC.

This clone was picked up a small number of times. The chain links TRBV12-5 to TRBJ2-2; 7 bases match TRBD1. With 0 bases clipped from V and 6 bases from J, the junction kept 13 bases outside the gene matches. The CDR3 length is 18 residues. Germline values: CDR1 LGHNT, CDR2 FRNRAP. The CDR3 sequence: CASGLVLTGTDSSGELFF. CDR3 in DNA: TGTGCTAGTGGTTTGGTACTGACCGGGACAGACTCCTCCGGGGAGCTGTTTTTT.

With regard to this clone: At one of its ends the junction is not consistent with the germline gene, which may arise from a read error. The genes are TRBV19 and TRBJ2-6; 8 bases line up with TRBD1. CDR3 length: 14 residues. CDR1 and CDR2 (germline): LNHDA, SQIVND (reference sequence). This CDR3 is CASSMAQGVNVLTF. CDR3 nucleotides: TGTGCCAGTAGTATGGCACAGGGGGTCAACGTCCTGACTTTC.

CDR3 DNA sequence: TGTGCCTGGTCCCTAGCGGGTTCTTATAGCAATCAGCCCCAGCATTTT. Amino acids: CAWSLAGSYSNQPQHF. The genes are TRBV30 and TRBJ1-5; no clear D gene. Per the germline V gene, CDR1 is GTSNPN and CDR2 is SVGIG (reference sequence). V gave up 5 bases and J gave up 0 bases, with 17 bases separating them. The length of the CDR3 is 16 residues.

This clone was detected a few times. This chain joins TRBV7-9 and TRBJ2-1, with TRBD2 matching 12 bases. From germline, CDR1 is SEHNR and CDR2 FQNEAQ (reference sequence). After removal of 10 bases from V and 2 bases from J, the junction contained 3 bases not matched to a gene. The CDR3 is 14 residues long. Written as DNA, the CDR3 is TGTGCCACCCTAGCGGGAGGGGCCTACAATGAGCAGTTCTTC. It is translated as CATLAGGAYNEQFF.

The chain combines TRBV4-1 with TRBJ2-7, with D possibly matching TRBD2 (6 bases). Germline CDR1 and CDR2: MGHRA and YSYEKL. This CDR3 spans 15 amino acids. Trimming took 1 base from V and 3 from J, leaving 13 bases between them. CDR3 sequence reads: CASSQGRSGDYEQYF. In DNA form, the CDR3 reads TGCGCCAGCAGCCAAGGGAGGTCGGGGGACTACGAGCAGTACTTC.

V gene TRBV4-3 combines with J gene TRBJ1-1; D perhaps matches TRBD1 (6 bases). The V end lost 0 bases, the J end lost 4 bases, and 9 bases lay between the germline ends. This CDR3 region has 14 residues. The germline V gene has CDR1 LGHNA and CDR2 YSLEER. In nucleotides, the CDR3 is TGCGCCAGCAGCCAAGACCCCAGGGGCACTGAAGCTTTCTTT. Protein sequence: CASSQDPRGTEAFF.

This chain uses TRBV27 with TRBJ1-1; TRBD1 matches 8 bases. The length of the CDR3 is 12 residues. From germline, CDR1 is MNHEY and CDR2 SMNVEV (reference sequence). V shed 10 bases and J 4 bases; nucleotides not matched to a gene: 5. The CDR3 DNA reads TGTGCCACCAGGGGGCTGGGCACTGAAGCTTTCTTT. As protein: CATRGLGTEAFF.

The J gene is TRBJ1-5, the V gene TRBV30, with 8 bases fitting TRBD1. The V gene end was trimmed by 2 bases and the J gene end by 4 bases; junction bases not matched to a gene: 7. Germline values: CDR1 GTSNPN, CDR2 SVGIG (reference sequence). The CDR3 runs to 15 residues. The CDR3 loop is CAWSYQGAANQPQHF. CDR3 bases: TGTGCCTGGAGTTACCAGGGGGCCGCAAATCAGCCCCAGCATTTT.

J is TRBJ1-1 and V is TRBV5-1, with D perhaps TRBD1 (5 bases). CDR1 and CDR2 from the germline V gene are SGHRS and YFSETQ. V was pared by 0 bases and J by 3 bases, with 9 bases between. The length of the CDR3 is 14 residues. CDR3 nucleotides: TGCGCCAGCAGCTTGGTAGGGGCGGACACTGAAGCTTTCTTT. Protein: CASSLVGADTEAFF.

V is TRBV19 and J is TRBJ2-5; tentatively, D is TRBD2 (6 bases). The V and J ends lost 5 bases and 2 bases respectively, with 15 bases between them. Germline V gives CDR1 LNHDA, CDR2 SQIVND (reference sequence). CDR3 length equals 15 residues. The chain's CDR3 is CASSPGTLLQETQYF. CDR3 sequence (DNA): TGTGCCAGTAGTCCAGGGACTTTGCTGCAAGAGACCCAGTACTTC.

The V and J genes are TRBV5-4 and TRBJ1-6; 7 bases match TRBD1. Unmatched junction bases numbered 8, after V lost 3 bases and J lost 8 bases. The CDR3 extends over 15 amino acids. The germline CDR1 and CDR2 sequences are SGHNT and YYREEE (reference sequence). The DNA of the CDR3 is TGTGCCAGCAGCTCCGACAGGGTAGGACATTCACCCCTCCACTTT. Translating gives CASSSDRVGHSPLHF.